This T cell receptor beta chain is from a study of TIL therapy for anti-PD-1-resistant metastatic lung cancer. This CDR3 is 12 amino acids long. The germline CDR1 and CDR2 sequences are SGHAT and FQNNGV. V gave up 3 bases and J gave up 2 bases, with 5 bases separating them. The time point is: pre-treatment sample, taken before nivolumab and TIL therapy. The libraries were made with immunoSEQ v3. Method: immunoSEQ multiplex PCR; TCRdb's copy keeps in-frame clones and lacks some. The repertoire holds more than 55,000 clones, with about 69% as singletons. This TCR was recovered from a person aged 25-85 years with non-small cell lung cancer. This sample comprised blood, obtained at baseline. The chain couples TRBV11-2 to TRBJ2-7, with D unresolved. The CDR3 DNA reads as TGTGCCAGCAGCTTTCTAACCTACGAGCAGTACTTC. Protein sequence: CASSFLTYEQYF.